The 17 T cell receptor beta chains below were found in one sample sequenced in a study of T cells after yellow fever vaccination. A single record per CDR3 protein comes from TCRdb applying MiXCR to the 5' RACE reads. Among approximately 300,000 distinct CDR3 sequences listed, over 10% were seen once. The sample was CD4+ T cells sorted from PBMCs, taken 45 days after the yellow fever booster vaccination. These receptor sequences come from a man aged 25-45 years who received the YFV17D yellow fever vaccine.

The V call is TRBV10-1, the J call TRBJ2-3; 7 positions match TRBD2. This CDR3 is built from 17 residues. With 0 bases clipped from V and 4 bases from J, the junction kept 10 bases outside the gene matches. Germline V lookup: CDR1 WNHNN, CDR2 SYGVQD (reference sequence). The CDR3 is CASSESRASGEADTQYF. CDR3 sequence (DNA): TGCGCCAGCAGTGAGTCGAGGGCGAGCGGGGAGGCAGATACGCAGTATTTT.

The rearrangement joins TRBV30 to TRBJ2-7; possibly TRBD2 for D (5 bases). V lost 1 base and J lost 7, with 8 bases in between. Germline V gives CDR1 GTSNPN, CDR2 SVGIG (reference sequence). The CDR3 runs 11 residues. Here the CDR3 reads CAWSARAEQYF. The CDR3 DNA reads TGTGCCTGGAGTGCGAGGGCAGAGCAGTACTTC.

This clonotype was detected ten times or more. The chain joins TRBV12-3 or TRBV12-4 to TRBJ2-5; TRBD1 agrees at 10 bases. Losses at the gene ends were 3 bases for V and 4 bases for J; bases not matched to a gene: 5. This CDR3 has 15 residues. CDR3 bases: TGTGCCAGCAGTTTGTCCGGGACAGGGGCAGAGACCCAGTACTTC. Its protein product is CASSLSGTGAETQYF.

This chain links TRBV20-1 with TRBJ2-3; D may be TRBD1 or TRBD2 (6 bases each). Deletions cut 6 bases from V and 10 bases from J, with 23 bases between. Germline CDR1 reads DFQATT; CDR2 reads SNEGSKA (reference sequence). This CDR3 is 14 amino acids long. In DNA form, the CDR3 reads TGCAGTGCCCAGAGGGGGGAACTTAGCGTGGCGCAGTATTTT. As protein: CSAQRGELSVAQYF.

This clonotype was seen only a few times. The chain carries TRBV29-1 and TRBJ2-7; 8 bases match TRBD2. The V gene's germline CDR1 is SQVTM and CDR2 ANQGSEA. The CDR3 is 13 residues long. The junction had 5 bases not matched to a gene; V was cut back by 4 bases and J by 3 bases. CDR3 sequence (DNA): TGCAGCGTTGGGATAGCGGGAAACTACGAGCAGTACTTC. Protein: CSVGIAGNYEQYF.

This clonotype was counted only a few times. The chain uses TRBV14 and TRBJ1-1; no reliable D call. Germline values: CDR1 SGHDN, CDR2 FVKESK. V dropped 1 base and J dropped 1 base, with 7 bases sitting between them. This CDR3 is built from 14 residues. The CDR3 bases are TGTGCCAGCAGCCAAGGAACAGCGAACACTGAAGCTTTCTTT. The encoded protein is CASSQGTANTEAFF.

V is TRBV5-1 and J is TRBJ2-7; 9 bases are a match to TRBD2. Germline lookup yields CDR1 SGHRS and CDR2 YFSETQ. V lost 1 base, J lost 1 base, and 3 bases stayed unmatched. CDR3 length equals 15 residues. The CDR3 sequence is CASSLFLAGSYEQYF. CDR3 nucleotide sequence: TGCGCCAGCAGCTTGTTCCTAGCGGGATCCTACGAGCAGTACTTC. The whole variable domain, remainder taken from reference TRBV5-1 and TRBJ2-7, is KAGVTQTPRYLIKTRGQQVTLSCSPISGHRSVSWYQQTPGQGLQFLFEYFSETQRNKGNFPGRFSGRQFSNSRSEMNVSTLELGDSALYLCASSLFLAGSYEQYFGPGTRLTVT.

This rearrangement joins TRBV10-3 to TRBJ2-7, with TRBD1 as a possible D gene (6 bases). The V gene lost 4 bases and the J gene lost 6 bases, with 7 bases spanning the gap. Germline-derived CDR1 and CDR2 are ENHRY and SYGVKD. The length of the CDR3 is 11 residues. The DNA for the CDR3 is TGTGCCATCAGTGGGGGGCGCGAGCAGTACTTC. Amino acid sequence: CAISGGREQYF.

The chain uses TRBV7-2 and TRBJ1-6, with TRBD1 identical over 10 bases. The CDR3 is made up of 15 amino acids. J lost 6 bases, V lost 3 bases, and 2 bases had no gene match. Germline V lookup: CDR1 SGHTA, CDR2 FQGNSA. CDR3 protein: CASSFGDRGNSPLHF. In DNA form, the CDR3 reads TGTGCCAGCAGCTTCGGGGACAGGGGTAATTCACCCCTCCACTTT. Looking up the rest from reference TRBV7-2 and TRBJ1-6 gives the full variable domain: GAGVSQSPSNKVTEKGKDVELRCDPISGHTALYWYRQSLGQGLEFLIYFQGNSAPDKSGLPSDRFSAERTGGSVSTLTIQRTQQEDSAVYLCASSFGDRGNSPLHFGNGTRLTVT.

The rearrangement links TRBV11-2 to TRBJ2-6, with D possibly TRBD1 on 5 matching bases. The CDR3 runs 16 residues. Per germline, CDR1 SGHAT and CDR2 FQNNGV. Trimming cost V 3 bases and J 3 bases, with 12 bases left between them. CDR3 amino acids: CASSFIRGGGANVLTF. CDR3 sequence (DNA): TGTGCCAGCAGCTTTATAAGGGGCGGTGGGGCCAACGTCCTGACTTTC.

The genes are TRBV7-2 and TRBJ2-5; tentative D call: TRBD2 (5 bases). V gave up 8 bases and J gave up 3 bases, with 13 bases separating them. This CDR3 is built from 13 residues. Germline V gene data show CDR1 as SGHTA and CDR2 as FQGNSA. DNA for the CDR3: TGTGCCAGCCTCCTGGTCGGGGAAGAGACCCAGTACTTC. It encodes CASLLVGEETQYF.

This clonotype came up a few times. The chain uses TRBV6-2 or TRBV6-3 and TRBJ2-1; D unresolved. Trimming took 6 bases from V and 7 from J, leaving 10 bases between them. The germline CDR1 and CDR2 sequences are MNHEY and SVGEGT. The CDR3 is 12 residues long. CDR3: CASRYTWNEQFF. CDR3 DNA: TGTGCCAGCAGGTATACGTGGAATGAGCAGTTCTTC.

This clonotype was observed a few times. This chain connects TRBV7-9 to TRBJ2-5; 8 nucleotides match TRBD2. J was trimmed by 4 bases and V by 0 bases; bases with no gene match: 4. Looked up from germline, CDR1 is SEHNR and CDR2 is FQNEAQ (reference sequence). The CDR3 covers 15 residues. The CDR3 loop is CASSLAGAGAETQYF. CDR3 nucleotide sequence: TGTGCCAGCAGCTTAGCGGGAGCGGGAGCAGAGACCCAGTACTTC.

The V and J genes are TRBV29-1 and TRBJ2-7; D uncertain. This CDR3 is 12 amino acids long. Germline assignment: CDR1 SQVTM and CDR2 ANQGSEA. Trimming cost V 4 bases and J 5 bases, with 12 bases left between them. DNA of the CDR3: TGCAGCGTTGCGACTCCCTGGGACGAGCAGTACTTC. Protein product: CSVATPWDEQYF.

This sequence joins TRBV7-9 and TRBJ1-5; 7 bases map to TRBD1. Germline CDR1 reads SEHNR; CDR2 reads FQNEAQ (reference sequence). V was pared by 2 bases and J by 2 bases, with 6 bases of the junction left unmatched. The CDR3 contains 16 residues. The CDR3 nucleotides are TGTGCCAGCAGCTTAACAGGGGCCCGGGGCAATCAGCCCCAGCATTTT. This sequence encodes CASSLTGARGNQPQHF.

This clonotype was counted many times. A junction end diverges from the germline sequence, so it may reflect a read error. The chain couples TRBV12-3 or TRBV12-4 to TRBJ1-5; the D is unclear. CDR3 length: 13 residues. The CDR3 spells CASSLQGNQPQHF. The CDR3 coding sequence is TGCGCCAGCAGCTTGCAAGGGAATCAGCCCCAGCATTTT.

This chain uses TRBV20-1 with TRBJ2-5; TRBD1 matches 9 bases. This CDR3 spans 10 amino acids. Germline CDR1 and CDR2: DFQATT and SNEGSKA (reference sequence). V dropped 6 bases and J dropped 14; count of bases not matched to a gene: 7. CDR3 protein: CSANQDRGYF. In DNA, the CDR3 is TGCAGTGCCAACCAGGACAGGGGTTACTTC.